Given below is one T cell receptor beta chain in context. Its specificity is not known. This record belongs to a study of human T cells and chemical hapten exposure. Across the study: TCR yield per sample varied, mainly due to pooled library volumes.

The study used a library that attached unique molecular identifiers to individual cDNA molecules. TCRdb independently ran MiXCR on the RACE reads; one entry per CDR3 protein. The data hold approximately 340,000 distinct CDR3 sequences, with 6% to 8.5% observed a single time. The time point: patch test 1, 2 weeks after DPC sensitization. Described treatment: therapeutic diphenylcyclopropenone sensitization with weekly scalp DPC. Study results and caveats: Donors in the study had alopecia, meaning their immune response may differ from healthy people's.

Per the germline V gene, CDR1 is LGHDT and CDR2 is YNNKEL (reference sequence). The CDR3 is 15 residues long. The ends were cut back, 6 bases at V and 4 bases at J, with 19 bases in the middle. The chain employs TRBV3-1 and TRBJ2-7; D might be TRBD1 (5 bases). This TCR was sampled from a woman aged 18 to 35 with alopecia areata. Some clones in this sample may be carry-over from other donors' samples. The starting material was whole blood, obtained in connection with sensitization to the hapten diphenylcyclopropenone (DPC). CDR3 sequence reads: CASSPAWGEGYEQYF. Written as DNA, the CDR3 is TGTGCCAGCAGTCCAGCGTGGGGCGAAGGGTACGAGCAGTACTTC.